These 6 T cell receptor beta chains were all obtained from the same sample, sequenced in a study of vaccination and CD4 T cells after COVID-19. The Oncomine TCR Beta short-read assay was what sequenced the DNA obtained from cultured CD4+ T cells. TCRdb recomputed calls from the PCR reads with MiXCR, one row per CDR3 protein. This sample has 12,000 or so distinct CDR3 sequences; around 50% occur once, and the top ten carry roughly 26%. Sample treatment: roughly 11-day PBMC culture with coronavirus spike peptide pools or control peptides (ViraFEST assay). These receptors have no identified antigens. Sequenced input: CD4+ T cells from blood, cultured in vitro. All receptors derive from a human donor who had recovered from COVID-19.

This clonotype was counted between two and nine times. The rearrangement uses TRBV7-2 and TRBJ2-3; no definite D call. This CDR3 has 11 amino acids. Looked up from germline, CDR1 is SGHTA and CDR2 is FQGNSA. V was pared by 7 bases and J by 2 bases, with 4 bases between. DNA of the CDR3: TGTGCCAGCACATCCACAGATACGCAGTATTTT. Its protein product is CASTSTDTQYF. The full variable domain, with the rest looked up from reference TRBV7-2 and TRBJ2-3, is GAGVSQSPSNKVTEKGKDVELRCDPISGHTALYWYRQSLGQGLEFLIYFQGNSAPDKSGLPSDRFSAERTGGSVSTLTIQRTQQEDSAVYLCASTSTDTQYFGPGTRLTVL.

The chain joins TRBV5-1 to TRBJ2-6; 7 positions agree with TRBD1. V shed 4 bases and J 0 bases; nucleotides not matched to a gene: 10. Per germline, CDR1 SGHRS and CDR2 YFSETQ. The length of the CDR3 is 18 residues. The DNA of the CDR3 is TGCGCCAGCAGCCTGCAGGGGGTGGCGAGCTCTGGGGCCAACGTCCTGACTTTC. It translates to CASSLQGVASSGANVLTF.

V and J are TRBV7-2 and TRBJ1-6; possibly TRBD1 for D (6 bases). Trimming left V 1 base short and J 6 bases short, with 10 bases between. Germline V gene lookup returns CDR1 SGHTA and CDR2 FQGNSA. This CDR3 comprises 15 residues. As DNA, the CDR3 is TGTGCCAGCAGCTTAGGACAGGTAGCTAATTCACCCCTCCACTTT. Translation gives CASSLGQVANSPLHF.

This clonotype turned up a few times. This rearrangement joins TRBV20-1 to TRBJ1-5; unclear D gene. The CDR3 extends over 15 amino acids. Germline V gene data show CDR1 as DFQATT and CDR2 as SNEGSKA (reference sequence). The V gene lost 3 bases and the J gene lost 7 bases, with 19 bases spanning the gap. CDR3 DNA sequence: TGCAGTGCTAGCGCAGGAGACGTTCGGGGACAGCCCCAGCATTTT. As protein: CSASAGDVRGQPQHF.

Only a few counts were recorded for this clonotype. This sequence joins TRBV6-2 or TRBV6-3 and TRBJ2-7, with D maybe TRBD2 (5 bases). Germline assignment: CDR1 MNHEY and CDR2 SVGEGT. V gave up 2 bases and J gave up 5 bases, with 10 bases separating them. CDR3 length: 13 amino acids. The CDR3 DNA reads TGTGCCAGCAGTTACCGGGGTTGGGACGAGCAGTACTTC. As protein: CASSYRGWDEQYF.

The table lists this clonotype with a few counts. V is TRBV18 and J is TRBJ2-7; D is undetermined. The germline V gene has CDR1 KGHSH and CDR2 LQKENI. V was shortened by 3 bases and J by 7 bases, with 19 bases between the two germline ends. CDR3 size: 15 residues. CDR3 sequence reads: CASSPAVGSDREQYF. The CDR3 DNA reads TGTGCCAGCTCACCCGCCGTAGGCTCGGATCGGGAGCAGTACTTC.